This section outlines one T cell receptor (beta chain) sequence together with its context. The antigen it binds to is not known. The input lacks base qualities; no much larger clone sits a single base away. Here V drops 4 bases and J drops 3 bases, and the junction holds 2 bases not matched to any gene. The germline V gene provides CDR1 MGHRA and CDR2 YSYEKL. Including the terminal cysteine and phenylalanine, the CDR3 comprises 14 residues. Solely the CDR3 DNA is kept, with 42 bases framed from the first base. This sample is part of a study of blood T cell repertoires in COVID-19 (dated by TCRdb to the early 2020s). Broadly, across the study: Collaborator samples came from the United States, Italy and Spain and covered acute and convalescent phases of COVID-19. The material from the prospective study consisted of cDNA or gDNA derived from T cells, B-cell-depleted T cells, or PBMCs. Deeply sampled blood TCRbeta repertoires from subjects exposed to, actively infected with, or recovered from COVID-19 were included in the dataset. The repertoires were released in a freely available public database meant as a resource for research on the immune response to SARS-CoV-2. The samples were drawn from two sources: the first 160 participants of the ongoing ImmuneRACE study, and fewer than 1,500 subjects contributed by 6 global collaborators. The sample metadata nearly always contained a de-identified subject ID, COVID-19 status, age in years and sex. Where available, HLA class I and class II types were taken from metadata supplied by the sample provider and were not determined by assay-based typing. The paper as a whole reports these results and caveats: How much clinical and demographic metadata was included differed by source and by participant, and the metadata was provided uncurated.

In the prospective study, participants were roughly 18 to 95 years old, resided in around 25 geographic areas of the United States, and were enrolled through a virtual design. In the prospective study, participants were assigned to cohorts based on the clinical history participants reported in a screening survey and a study questionnaire. Each participant in the prospective study had whole blood, serum and a nasopharyngeal or oropharyngeal swab collected by mobile phlebotomists. Over a 2-month period, participants in the prospective study had the option of providing additional blood draws and questionnaires. Before DNA extraction, prospective study blood samples were shipped either frozen or at room temperature. TCRbeta CDR3 regions were amplified from genomic DNA using the immunoSEQ Assay, a bias-controlled multiplex PCR. For the original study's pipeline: The number of nucleated cells in each sample was estimated by amplification of reference gene primers within the assay. To quantify the absolute abundance of each unique TCRbeta CDR3 rearrangement, sequence reads were collapsed and filtered. For each sample, productive Simpson clonality was calculated by taking the square root of Simpson's diversity index across productive rearrangements. In TCRdb, the immuneACCESS table is reduced to in-frame sequences with V and J assigned. These tables do not hold every clone; where another copy was compared, an unresolved V gene accounts for under half, and the others remain unexplained. V and J calls and clone size are copied from that table; D and trimming were computed from the DNA. The sample has roughly 200,000 clones on record, approximately 82% of them singletons. The ten most abundant clones make up under 6.5% of the sample.

Sequences were obtained from PBMCs or T cells enriched from blood (not recorded which). This TCR derives from a woman in her fifties or sixties with acute COVID-19. The chain was built from TRBV4-1 and TRBJ1-2, and 10 junction bases match TRBD1. This receptor carries the CDR3 CASSRTGGDYGYTF. The nucleotides are TGCGCCAGCAGCCGGACAGGGGGAGACTATGGCTACACCTTC.